Below, 32 T cell receptor beta chains from the same sample are listed, as sequenced in a study of blood T cell repertoires in COVID-19. Using immunoSEQ multiplex PCR, the repertoire was profiled, and TCRdb retains in-frame clones only, with some absent. The sample holds about 80,000 clones; over 70% are singletons and the top ten take 12%. Sequenced: peripheral blood. These receptors were obtained from a man at least 80 years old with acute or convalescent COVID-19.

J is TRBJ1-6 and V is TRBV5-5; 8 positions agree with TRBD1. The CDR3 consists of 14 residues. CDR1 is SGHKS and CDR2 is YYEKEE in the germline V gene (reference sequence). Germline trimming cut 4 bases from V and 7 bases from J; bases unmatched to any gene: 4. CDR3 bases: TGTGCCAGCAGCATACGACAGGGGAATTCACCCCTCCACTTT. It yields the protein CASSIRQGNSPLHF.

This clone has just one count. V and J are TRBV19 and TRBJ1-1; D is ambiguous. V was shortened by 4 bases and J by 1 base, with 7 bases between the two germline ends. The germline CDR1 and CDR2 sequences are LNHDA and SQIVND (reference sequence). CDR3 length equals 13 residues. Here the CDR3 DNA reads TGTGCCAGTAGTAGACGACAGAACACTGAAGCTTTCTTT. Translating gives CASSRRQNTEAFF. Full variable domain (outside the CDR3, taken from reference TRBV19 and TRBJ1-1): DGGITQSPKYLFRKEGQNVTLSCEQNLNHDAMYWYRQDPGQGLRLIYYSQIVNDFQKGDIAEGYSVSREKKESFPLTVTSAQKNPTAFYLCASSRRQNTEAFFGQGTRLTVV.

The chain couples TRBV30 to TRBJ1-6; TRBD1 matches at 7 bases. Germline V CDR1 and CDR2: GTSNPN, SVGIG (reference sequence). V lost 5 bases and J lost 7; bases outside the gene matches: 5. The CDR3 extends over 13 amino acids. CDR3 in DNA: TGTGCCTGGGCTGGGACAGACAATTCACCCCTCCACTTT. Translated: CAWAGTDNSPLHF. Complete variable domain (other parts from reference TRBV30 and TRBJ1-6): SQTIHQWPATLVQPVGSPLSLECTVEGTSNPNLYWYRQAAGRGLQLLFYSVGIGQISSEVPQNLSASRPQDRQFILSSKKLLLSDSGFYLCAWAGTDNSPLHFGNGTRLTVT.

V usage is TRBV12-5 and J usage is TRBJ1-5; TRBD1 matches 9 bases. This CDR3 comprises 15 residues. From germline, CDR1 is LGHNT and CDR2 FRNRAP. After removal of 0 bases from V and 4 bases from J, the junction contained 1 base not matched to a gene. CDR3: CASGLVQGANQPQHF. The CDR3 nucleotides are TGTGCTAGTGGTTTGGTACAGGGGGCGAATCAGCCCCAGCATTTT.

V is TRBV21-1 and J is TRBJ2-7; whether TRBD1, the table's D call, matches the DNA was not checked. TRBV21-1 is tagged as a pseudogene. CDR3 length: 13 amino acids. This chain's CDR3 is CASSRGQGHEQYF. The CDR3 bases are TGTGCCAGCAGCAGGGGACAGGGGCACGAGCAGTACTTC.

The gene calls are TRBV27 and TRBJ2-3; D is perhaps TRBD2 (5 bases). This CDR3 is built from 15 residues. Germline V gene data show CDR1 as MNHEY and CDR2 as SMNVEV (reference sequence). Trimming shortened V by 0 bases and J by 5 bases, and 12 bases separated the two germline ends. This CDR3 is CASSLSASIGDTQYF. Written as DNA, the CDR3 is TGTGCCAGCAGTTTATCAGCTAGCATAGGAGATACGCAGTATTTT.

The gene calls are TRBV18 and TRBJ1-1, with a tentative D call TRBD1 (6 bases). V was trimmed by 1 base and J by 5 bases, leaving 11 bases between them. CDR3 length: 14 residues. Germline-derived CDR1 and CDR2 are KGHSH and LQKENI. The DNA of the CDR3 is TGTGCCAGCTCACCACGCAGGGGAGAGACTGAAGCTTTCTTT. Amino acids: CASSPRRGETEAFF. The full variable domain, rest sourced from reference TRBV18 and TRBJ1-1, is NAGVMQNPRHLVRRRGQEARLRCSPMKGHSHVYWYRQLPEEGLKFMVYLQKENIIDESGMPKERFSAEFPKEGPSILRIQQVVRGDSAAYFCASSPRRGETEAFFGQGTRLTVV.

The chain employs TRBV12-3 or TRBV12-4 and TRBJ2-5; 7 bases fit TRBD1. There are 13 residues in the CDR3. The V segment lost 6 bases and the J segment 5 bases; nucleotides outside the gene matches: 6. DNA of the CDR3: TGTGCCAGCAGACAGGGGTATGGTGAGACCCAGTACTTC. Its translation: CASRQGYGETQYF.

The chain links TRBV19 to TRBJ1-5; 7 bases match TRBD1. Germline-derived CDR1 and CDR2 are LNHDA and SQIVND (reference sequence). The CDR3 loop spans 16 amino acids. After removal of 5 bases from V and 4 bases from J, the junction contained 11 bases not matched to a gene. The CDR3 sequence is CASSSDDREGNQPQHF. CDR3 bases: TGTGCCAGTAGTTCAGACGACAGGGAAGGAAATCAGCCCCAGCATTTT.

The V gene is TRBV10-3, the J gene TRBJ1-5, with 8 bases fitting TRBD1. V shed 5 bases, J shed 3 bases, and the junction held 3 bases outside the gene matches. This CDR3 comprises 14 residues. Germline V lookup: CDR1 ENHRY, CDR2 SYGVKD. CDR3 protein: CAISSDRDNQPQHF. CDR3 DNA sequence: TGTGCCATCAGTTCGGACAGGGACAATCAGCCCCAGCATTTT.

The chain joins TRBV7-3 to TRBJ1-1, with D uncertain. The germline V gene encodes CDR1 SGHTA and CDR2 FQGTGA. V was cut by 5 bases and J by 0 bases, with 10 bases left in between. CDR3 length: 14 amino acids. CDR3 sequence: CASSQRGLNTEAFF. As DNA, the CDR3 is TGTGCCAGCAGCCAGCGTGGCTTGAACACTGAAGCTTTCTTT.

The chain employs TRBV30 and TRBJ2-3, with a weak D call TRBD2 (7 bases). Trimming shortened V by 8 bases and J by 5 bases, and 20 bases separated the two germline ends. The CDR3 contains 14 residues. The germline CDR1 and CDR2 sequences are GTSNPN and SVGIG (reference sequence). For the CDR3, the DNA is TGTGCCGGAAATGGGGGGGCCTTCGAAGATACGCAGTATTTT. Amino acid sequence: CAGNGGAFEDTQYF.

This clone was found once. The J gene is TRBJ1-1, the V gene TRBV10-3; a weak D match, TRBD1 (6 bases). Looked up from germline, CDR1 is ENHRY and CDR2 is SYGVKD. The CDR3 is made up of 14 amino acids. Trimming pared 4 bases from V and 3 bases from J, leaving 12 bases between. This CDR3 reads CAISVQGTDTEAFF. The CDR3 nucleotides are TGTGCCATCAGTGTACAGGGTACGGACACTGAAGCTTTCTTT.

With respect to this clone: One end of the junction is discordant with germline, which a read error may explain. The gene calls are TRBV2 and TRBJ1-3; D is unclear. CDR1 and CDR2 (germline): SNHLY, FYNNEI. This CDR3 region has 15 residues. As DNA, the CDR3 is TGTGCCAGCAATGAAGGACGGAGCTCTGGAAACACCATATATTTT. Amino acids: CASNEGRSSGNTIYF.

With regard to this clone: A junction end diverges from the germline sequence, so it may reflect a read error. V and J are TRBV2 and TRBJ2-3; tentatively, D is TRBD1 (6 bases). Germline CDR1 SNHLY, CDR2 FYNNEI. The CDR3 is 13 residues long. In DNA form, the CDR3 reads TGTGCCGGCAGGACAGCACTCACAGATACGCAGTATTTT. Encoded protein: CAGRTALTDTQYF.

The chain combines TRBV18 with TRBJ2-3, with TRBD1 identical over 9 bases. In germline, CDR1 is KGHSH, CDR2 LQKENI. With V trimmed by 3 bases and J by 0 bases, 4 bases remained unmatched. This CDR3 comprises 16 residues. The CDR3 DNA reads as TGTGCCAGCTCACCCCTGGGACAGGGAAGCACAGATACGCAGTATTTT. Encoded protein: CASSPLGQGSTDTQYF. Full variable domain (outside the CDR3, taken from reference TRBV18 and TRBJ2-3): NAGVMQNPRHLVRRRGQEARLRCSPMKGHSHVYWYRQLPEEGLKFMVYLQKENIIDESGMPKERFSAEFPKEGPSILRIQQVVRGDSAAYFCASSPLGQGSTDTQYFGPGTRLTVL.

Only one count was recorded for this clone. The genes are TRBV19 and TRBJ2-5, with 7 bases lining up with TRBD2. The junction had 2 bases not matched to a gene; V was cut back by 5 bases and J by 2 bases. The CDR3 extends over 13 amino acids. Germline V CDR1 and CDR2: LNHDA, SQIVND (reference sequence). The chain's CDR3 is CASSSGLQETQYF. DNA for the CDR3: TGTGCCAGTAGTTCGGGACTACAAGAGACCCAGTACTTC.

The CDR3 region is CASSPVLILTDTQYF. In DNA, the CDR3 is TGTGCCAGCTCACCAGTACTTATACTCACAGATACGCAGTATTTT. This chain uses TRBV18 with TRBJ2-3; D is unresolved. Germline CDR1 KGHSH, CDR2 LQKENI. V was trimmed by 2 bases and J by 2 bases, leaving 11 bases between them. The CDR3 sequence is 15 residues long.

The chain uses TRBV18 and TRBJ1-1; D gene uncertain. The CDR3 runs to 15 residues. Trimming left V 0 bases short and J 1 base short, with 9 bases between. Germline loops: CDR1 KGHSH, CDR2 LQKENI. This CDR3 is CASSPPRPQNTEAFF. Here the CDR3 DNA reads TGTGCCAGCTCACCACCGCGCCCTCAGAACACTGAAGCTTTCTTT.

This chain connects TRBV5-1 to TRBJ2-1; TRBD2 matches at 7 bases. Trimming removed 4 bases from V and 1 base from J; junction bases left unmatched: 8. CDR3 length equals 16 residues. CDR1 and CDR2 from the germline V gene are SGHRS and YFSETQ. This chain's CDR3 is CASSHTARGSYNEQFF. The CDR3, as DNA: TGCGCCAGCAGCCACACGGCGCGGGGGTCCTACAATGAGCAGTTCTTC.

As for this clone: One end of the junction is discordant with germline, which a read error may explain. The chain employs TRBV15 and TRBJ2-3; 7 bases are shared with TRBD1. In germline, CDR1 is LNHNV, CDR2 YYDKDF (reference sequence). The CDR3 runs 17 residues. Written as DNA, the CDR3 is TGTGCCACCAGCGGAGAGGGGGCTAGCCTTGCAACAGATACGCAGTATTTT. Amino acid sequence: CATSGEGASLATDTQYF.

V usage is TRBV7-3 and J usage is TRBJ2-1, with 10 nucleotides matching TRBD2. CDR1 and CDR2 from the germline V gene are SGHTA and FQGTGA. J gave up 13 bases and V 5 bases, and 2 bases lay outside the gene matches. The CDR3 runs to 11 residues. CDR3 residues: CASSLAGAQFF. DNA for the CDR3: TGTGCCAGCAGCCTAGCGGGGGCCCAGTTCTTC.

The genes are TRBV23-1 and TRBJ2-2; 8 bases fit TRBD1. TRBV23-1 is reported as an ORF; its role is uncertain. Trimming cost V 3 bases and J 3 bases; bases outside gene matches: 9. The CDR3 is 17 amino acids. The CDR3 region is CASSHPDRGGYTGELFF. CDR3 in DNA: TGCGCCAGCAGTCACCCTGACAGGGGTGGGTACACCGGGGAGCTGTTTTTT.

In DNA form, the CDR3 reads TGCAGCGGACAGAACACTGAAGCTTTCTTT. This encodes CSGQNTEAFF. V and J are TRBV29-1 and TRBJ1-1; D gene ambiguous. The germline CDR1 and CDR2 sequences are SQVTM and ANQGSEA. The CDR3 covers 10 residues. The V gene lost 7 bases and the J gene lost 1 base, with 4 bases spanning the gap.

This sequence joins TRBV4-1 and TRBJ2-5; D is uncertain. The V gene lost 0 bases and the J gene lost 1 base, with 15 bases spanning the gap. In germline, CDR1 is MGHRA, CDR2 YSYEKL. The CDR3 contains 17 residues. Here the CDR3 reads CASSQDPRSTFQETQYF. For the CDR3, the DNA is TGCGCCAGCAGCCAAGACCCGCGGAGTACGTTCCAAGAGACCCAGTACTTC.

The chain is built from TRBV7-8 and TRBJ1-5; 8 bases are a match to TRBD1. The CDR3 totals 14 residues. The junction had 1 base not matched to a gene; V was cut back by 4 bases and J by 2 bases. In germline, CDR1 is SGHVS, CDR2 FQNEAQ. This CDR3 is CASSSTGGNQPQHF. In nucleotides, the CDR3 is TGTGCCAGCAGCTCGACAGGGGGCAATCAGCCCCAGCATTTT. Complete variable domain (other parts from reference TRBV7-8 and TRBJ1-5): GAGVSQSPRYKVAKRGQDVALRCDPISGHVSLFWYQQALGQGPEFLTYFQNEAQLDKSGLPSDRFFAERPEGSVSTLKIQRTQQEDSAVYLCASSSTGGNQPQHFGDGTRLSIL.

This sequence joins TRBV7-2 and TRBJ1-6; a weak D match, TRBD1 (6 bases). Germline V lookup: CDR1 SGHTA, CDR2 FQGNSA. The CDR3 totals 17 residues. The V end was cut by 2 bases, the J end by 0 bases, with 11 bases between. CDR3 nucleotides: TGTGCCAGCAGCTTACGACAGGTTAACTCCTATAATTCACCCCTCCACTTT. This codes for CASSLRQVNSYNSPLHF.

This CDR3 is CASSPTGHLNTEAFF. In DNA form, the CDR3 reads TGTGCCAGCAGCCCTACTGGACACCTGAACACTGAAGCTTTCTTT. The chain employs TRBV9 and TRBJ1-1; D is perhaps TRBD1 (5 bases). The CDR3 totals 15 residues. Per the germline V gene, CDR1 is SGDLS and CDR2 is YYNGEE. The V gene lost 4 bases and the J gene lost 0 bases, with 13 bases spanning the gap.

About this clone itself: Other DNA sequences of this sample code for an identical CDR3. The chain uses TRBV28 and TRBJ2-1; TRBD2 matches 11 bases. This CDR3 spans 17 amino acids. The V segment lost 5 bases and the J segment 4 bases; nucleotides outside the gene matches: 10. Germline values: CDR1 MDHEN, CDR2 SYDVKM. The CDR3 sequence: CASSPTTGTSGYNEQFF. CDR3 in DNA: TGTGCCAGCAGTCCCACCACCGGGACTAGCGGTTACAATGAGCAGTTCTTC.

The V call is TRBV6-5, the J call TRBJ1-2; D is undetermined. This CDR3 has 13 residues. The V and J ends lost 7 bases and 0 bases respectively, with 9 bases between them. Germline V gene data show CDR1 as MNHEY and CDR2 as SVGAGI. The CDR3 is CASTGSTNYGYTF. DNA for the CDR3: TGTGCCAGCACCGGGTCAACTAACTATGGCTACACCTTC.

V is TRBV10-2 and J is TRBJ2-3, with 13 bases identical to TRBD2. The V gene end was trimmed by 7 bases and the J gene end by 2 bases; junction bases not matched to a gene: 6. Looked up from germline, CDR1 is WSHSY and CDR2 is SAAADI. The CDR3 is made up of 16 amino acids. The CDR3 region has the DNA TGCGCCAGCACCGGACTAGCGGGGGCCGTCACAGATACGCAGTATTTT. It is translated as CASTGLAGAVTDTQYF.

This clone was seen ten or more times. The chain is built from TRBV11-2 and TRBJ2-2; 11 nucleotides agree with TRBD1. Looked up from germline, CDR1 is SGHAT and CDR2 is FQNNGV. V was clipped by 3 bases and J by 4 bases; unmatched bases: 4. The CDR3 covers 16 residues. CDR3 sequence reads: CASSFPDRGPTGELFF. Here the CDR3 DNA reads TGTGCCAGCAGCTTCCCGGACAGGGGGCCCACCGGGGAGCTGTTTTTT.